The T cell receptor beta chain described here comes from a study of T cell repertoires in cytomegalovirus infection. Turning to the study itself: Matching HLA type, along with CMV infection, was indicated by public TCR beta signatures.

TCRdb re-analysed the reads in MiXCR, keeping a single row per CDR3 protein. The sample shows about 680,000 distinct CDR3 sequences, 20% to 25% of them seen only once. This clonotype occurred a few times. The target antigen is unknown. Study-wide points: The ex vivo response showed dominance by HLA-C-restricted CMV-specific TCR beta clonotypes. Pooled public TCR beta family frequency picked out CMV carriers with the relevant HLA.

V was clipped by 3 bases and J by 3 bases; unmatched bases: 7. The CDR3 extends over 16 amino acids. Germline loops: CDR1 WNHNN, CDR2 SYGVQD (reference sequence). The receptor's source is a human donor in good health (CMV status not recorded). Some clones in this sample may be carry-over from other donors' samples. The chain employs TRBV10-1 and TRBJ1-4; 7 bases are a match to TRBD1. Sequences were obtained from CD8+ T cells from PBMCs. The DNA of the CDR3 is TGCGCCAGCAGTGACCCGACAGGGACGGCTAATGAAAAACTGTTTTTT. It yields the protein CASSDPTGTANEKLFF.